The clone carrying this T cell receptor (beta chain) was detected only a few times. Its antigen is undetermined. Primed by a sample-barcoded 5' primer and a J-beta primer mix, a second PCR proceeded for about 7 to 11 cycles. Using its own MiXCR run on the 5' RACE reads, TCRdb lists one record per CDR3 protein. Here the sample spans under 850,000 distinct CDR3 sequences, around 36% being singletons. This specimen belongs to a study of blood T cells in healthy people across ages. General study findings and limits: More naive CD4+ cells and higher diversity marked long-lived donors relative to aged donors. Diversity estimated from one million T cells was considered an underestimate.

The receptor was isolated from a man younger than 35 in good health. Sequenced: blood.

The CDR3 spells CASSRGVRNSDTQYF. In DNA form, the CDR3 reads TGTGCCAGCAGCCGAGGGGTCCGGAACTCAGATACGCAGTATTTT. J is TRBJ2-3 and V is TRBV14; D possibly matches TRBD1 or TRBD2 (5 bases each). CDR3 length: 15 amino acids. Trimming shortened V by 4 bases and J by 4 bases, and 15 bases separated the two germline ends. Per the germline V gene, CDR1 is SGHDN and CDR2 is FVKESK. The full variable domain, in which reference TRBV14 and TRBJ2-3 provide the parts outside the CDR3, is EAGVTQFPSHSVIEKGQTVTLRCDPISGHDNLYWYRRVMGKEIKFLLHFVKESKQDESGMPNNRFLAERTGGTYSTLKVQPAELEDSGVYFCASSRGVRNSDTQYFGPGTRLTVL.